A single sample gave rise to the 5 T cell receptor beta chains below, sequenced in a study of post-analysis software for immune sequencing data. Study-wide results and caveats: Controls had lower frequencies than patients of about 5 TRBV segments, which included TRBV5-6, TRBV5-1 and TRBV20-1.

Their antigens remain unidentified. cDNA libraries of TCR beta carried unique molecular identifiers. From the PCR reads, TCRdb called clonotypes with MiXCR, one entry per CDR3 protein. The sample comprises fewer than 600,000 distinct CDR3 sequences, approximately 45% of which are singletons, and roughly an eighth rests with the top ten. Material: blood. The source is a girl aged 5 to 17 with multiple sclerosis.

This chain uses TRBV14 with TRBJ2-3, with D hard to call. Trimming removed 4 bases at V and 8 bases at J, with 10 bases between. The CDR3 has 12 amino acids. The germline V gene has CDR1 SGHDN and CDR2 FVKESK. CDR3 region: CASSRPLSTQYF. In nucleotides, the CDR3 is TGTGCCAGCAGCCGGCCTCTTTCTACGCAGTATTTT.

This clonotype was recorded a few times. The chain employs TRBV4-3 and TRBJ1-2; the D is unclear. The V end was cut by 0 bases, the J end by 4 bases, with 9 bases between. The CDR3 runs to 14 residues. Germline CDR1 reads LGHNA; CDR2 reads YSLEER. CDR3 amino acids: CASSQDQGFYGYTF. CDR3 sequence (DNA): TGCGCCAGCAGCCAAGATCAAGGGTTCTATGGCTACACCTTC.

This clonotype was seen a handful of times. The chain is built from TRBV4-2 and TRBJ2-5, with D perhaps matching TRBD1 (6 bases). The J call is uncertain, as TRBJ2-7 better fits the DNA end. CDR1 is LGHNA and CDR2 is YNFKEQ in the germline V gene. The CDR3 is 16 residues long. For the CDR3, the DNA is TGTGCCAGCAGCCAAGATCTGGGCAGGGGCGAGTACGAGCAGTACTTC. Protein product: CASSQDLGRGEYEQYF.

This sequence joins TRBV12-3 or TRBV12-4 and TRBJ2-7, with no clear D. The CDR3 loop spans 14 amino acids. Trimming cost V 3 bases and J 3 bases, with 12 bases left between them. CDR3 loop: CASSFGFPDYEQYF. CDR3 in DNA: TGTGCCAGCAGTTTTGGATTCCCCGACTACGAGCAGTACTTC.

The rearrangement links TRBV28 to TRBJ1-1; D may be TRBD1 (5 bases). Germline-derived CDR1 and CDR2 are MDHEN and SYDVKM. The CDR3 is made up of 15 amino acids. Between the trimmed V and J ends, which lost 6 bases and 3 bases, there was a span of 17 bases. The CDR3 loop reads CASRSPLEGHTEAFF. The CDR3 nucleotides read TGTGCCAGCAGGAGTCCCCTCGAGGGACACACTGAAGCTTTCTTT.